The 27 T cell receptor beta chains given below trace back to one sample, sequenced in a study of blood T cell repertoires in COVID-19. The data were produced by immunoSEQ multiplex PCR, yet TCRdb's version contains in-frame clones alone and is incomplete. Counted here are approximately 290,000 clones, approximately 83% occurring once; the ten biggest clones make up 3.5% to 5.5%. What was sequenced was PBMCs or T cells enriched from blood (not recorded which). The source is a woman under 40 who had recovered from COVID-19.

The chain is built from TRBV13 and TRBJ2-5; 8 bases align to TRBD2. The CDR3 is 17 residues long. Trimming removed 1 base from V and 5 bases from J; junction bases left unmatched: 12. In germline, CDR1 is PRHDT, CDR2 FYEKMQ (reference sequence). CDR3 DNA sequence: TGTGCCAGCAGCTTAGAGGCTAGCGGGTGGGGCGTGGAGACCCAGTACTTC. As protein: CASSLEASGWGVETQYF.

The rearrangement uses TRBV27 and TRBJ1-4; TRBD1 aligns across 8 bases. The CDR3 is 18 amino acids. Trimming cost V 2 bases and J 8 bases; bases outside gene matches: 16. CDR1 and CDR2 (germline): MNHEY, SMNVEV (reference sequence). Here the CDR3 reads CASSLEAPDRGRNEKLFF. In DNA form, the CDR3 reads TGTGCCAGCAGTTTAGAAGCCCCTGACAGGGGTCGGAACGAAAAACTGTTTTTT.

This clone has just one count. V is TRBV27 and J is TRBJ2-5, with 7 bases that match TRBD1. CDR1 MNHEY and CDR2 SMNVEV come from the germline V gene (reference sequence). The CDR3 covers 15 residues. V was clipped by 6 bases and J by 3 bases; unmatched bases: 10. The CDR3 DNA sequence: TGTGCCAGCAGCCCGCAGACAGGGACCGAAGAGACCCAGTACTTC. Residues: CASSPQTGTEETQYF.

The sample holds one count of this clone. The V and J genes are TRBV12-5 and TRBJ1-2; D uncertain. With 0 bases removed from V and 6 bases from J, the gap between germline ends came to 14 bases. Germline lookup yields CDR1 LGHNT and CDR2 FRNRAP. CDR3 length equals 15 residues. The CDR3 sequence is CASGLVLEGSNGYTF. Written as DNA, the CDR3 is TGTGCTAGTGGTTTGGTACTCGAGGGTTCGAATGGCTACACCTTC. The full variable domain, rest sourced from reference TRBV12-5 and TRBJ1-2, is DARVTQTPRHKVTEMGQEVTMRCQPILGHNTVFWYRQTMMQGLELLAYFRNRAPLDDSGMPKDRFSAEMPDATLATLKIQPSEPRDSAVYFCASGLVLEGSNGYTFGSGTRLTVV.

V is TRBV7-3 and J is TRBJ2-1; a weak D match, TRBD2 (5 bases). The CDR3 has 15 amino acids. Trimming took 2 bases from V and 2 from J, leaving 10 bases between them. Germline CDR1 reads SGHTA; CDR2 reads FQGTGA. The CDR3 DNA reads TGTGCCAGCAGCTTATTCGCGGGTACCTACAATGAGCAGTTCTTC. Amino acids: CASSLFAGTYNEQFF.

This clone turned up a few times. The CDR3 region is CASSRQIREQYF. CDR3 nucleotide sequence: TGTGCCAGCAGCCGACAGATCCGGGAGCAGTACTTC. The V call is TRBV13, the J call TRBJ2-7; perhaps TRBD1 as D (5 bases). Trimming stripped 5 bases from V and 7 bases from J, with 12 bases between. The length of the CDR3 is 12 residues. Germline-derived CDR1 and CDR2 are PRHDT and FYEKMQ (reference sequence).

The V and J genes are TRBV10-3 and TRBJ1-2, with D perhaps matching TRBD1 (5 bases). Germline-derived CDR1 and CDR2 are ENHRY and SYGVKD. The CDR3 spans 17 residues. Trimming pared 6 bases from V and 5 bases from J, leaving 25 bases between. The CDR3 DNA reads TGTGCCATCAGAGAAATCCTCAGGGCCCCGAATCTTTATGGCTACACCTTC. This translates into CAIREILRAPNLYGYTF.

This chain connects TRBV28 to TRBJ1-4, with 8 bases aligning to TRBD1. Germline-derived CDR1 and CDR2 are MDHEN and SYDVKM. Trimming removed 5 bases from V and 3 bases from J; junction bases left unmatched: 5. The CDR3 sequence is 15 residues long. CDR3 loop: CASSPTGGANEKLFF. The CDR3 DNA reads as TGTGCCAGCAGTCCAACAGGGGGGGCTAATGAAAAACTGTTTTTT.

The V and J genes are TRBV19 and TRBJ1-1; D is unresolved. The CDR3 has 15 residues. Germline CDR1 and CDR2: LNHDA and SQIVND (reference sequence). Trimming removed 0 bases at V and 0 bases at J, with 8 bases between. CDR3: CASSIERAVNTEAFF. The CDR3 DNA reads TGTGCCAGTAGTATAGAGAGGGCGGTGAACACTGAAGCTTTCTTT.

The rearrangement uses TRBV11-2 and TRBJ1-5; 8 bases agree with TRBD1. Losses at the gene ends were 2 bases for V and 3 bases for J; bases not matched to a gene: 9. Germline V gene data show CDR1 as SGHAT and CDR2 as FQNNGV. The CDR3 spans 17 residues. The DNA of the CDR3 is TGTGCCAGCAGCTTAAAATCCGGGACAGGTTTCAATCAGCCCCAGCATTTT. Translating it yields CASSLKSGTGFNQPQHF.

The chain joins TRBV5-1 to TRBJ2-2; D possibly corresponds to TRBD1 (6 bases). The germline CDR1 and CDR2 sequences are SGHRS and YFSETQ. The CDR3 totals 16 residues. V was clipped by 3 bases and J by 4 bases, with 16 bases between them. The DNA for the CDR3 is TGCGCCAGCAGCTCACGAGACAGGATGTCCACCGGGGAGCTGTTTTTT. Its translation is CASSSRDRMSTGELFF.

This clone was observed a few times. The V and J genes are TRBV5-4 and TRBJ2-7; D is perhaps TRBD1 (5 bases). The CDR3 has 13 residues. Trimming took off 0 bases at V and 7 bases at J, with 11 bases between the two ends. CDR1 and CDR2 from the germline V gene are SGHNT and YYREEE (reference sequence). CDR3 DNA sequence: TGTGCCAGCAGCTTGGTTCAGGGCAGGGAGCAGTACTTC. This codes for CASSLVQGREQYF.

The J gene is TRBJ1-5, the V gene TRBV15; TRBD1 agrees at 7 bases. Germline CDR1 and CDR2: LNHNV and YYDKDF (reference sequence). The trim removed 4 bases at V and 4 bases at J, leaving 7 bases unmatched. The CDR3 extends over 15 amino acids. CDR3 amino acids: CATSIATGANQPQHF. The CDR3 DNA reads as TGTGCCACCAGCATAGCTACAGGGGCAAATCAGCCCCAGCATTTT.

The chain recombines TRBV2 with TRBJ1-2, with D unclear. Germline V gene lookup returns CDR1 SNHLY and CDR2 FYNNEI. The CDR3 loop spans 11 amino acids. Trimming removed 7 bases at V and 3 bases at J, with 6 bases between. The CDR3 DNA reads as TGTGCCAGCACCGTCGACTATGGCTACACCTTC. It encodes CASTVDYGYTF.

This clone was seen a handful of times. The gene calls are TRBV6-4 and TRBJ1-2, with D maybe TRBD1 (6 bases). This CDR3 contains 13 residues. The V gene's germline CDR1 is MRHNA and CDR2 SNTAGT. Trimming removed 0 bases from V and 8 bases from J, with 10 bases in between. The CDR3 loop reads CASSDSSQGGYTF. In nucleotides, the CDR3 is TGTGCCAGCAGTGACTCGAGTCAGGGGGGCTACACCTTC.

The CDR3 DNA sequence: TGTGCCAGCAGCCCGGCTAGCGGGACATACAATGAGCAGTTCTTC. Amino acid sequence: CASSPASGTYNEQFF. V usage is TRBV3-1 (or the pseudogene TRBV3-2) and J usage is TRBJ2-1; 9 bases line up with TRBD2. The CDR3 totals 15 residues. The trim removed 4 bases at V and 4 bases at J, leaving 5 bases unmatched. CDR1 is LGHDT and CDR2 is YNNKEL in the germline V gene (reference sequence).

This chain links TRBV5-1 with TRBJ2-6; D possibly corresponds to TRBD1 (6 bases). Germline V gene lookup returns CDR1 SGHRS and CDR2 YFSETQ. With 0 bases removed from V and 0 bases from J, the gap between germline ends came to 13 bases. The CDR3 is 18 amino acids. The CDR3 nucleotides read TGCGCCAGCAGCTTGGTTGGGACACGGACCTCTGGGGCCAACGTCCTGACTTTC. This sequence encodes CASSLVGTRTSGANVLTF.

This clone was observed once. The rearrangement uses TRBV19 and TRBJ2-7; unclear D gene. The CDR3 is 14 residues long. Germline CDR1 LNHDA, CDR2 SQIVND (reference sequence). V lost 0 bases, J lost 2 bases, and 8 bases lay in between. The CDR3 DNA is TGTGCCAGTAGTATAGACCACAGTACCTACGAGCAGTACTTC. It is translated as CASSIDHSTYEQYF. Using reference TRBV19 and TRBJ2-7 for the parts outside the CDR3, the full variable domain is DGGITQSPKYLFRKEGQNVTLSCEQNLNHDAMYWYRQDPGQGLRLIYYSQIVNDFQKGDIAEGYSVSREKKESFPLTVTSAQKNPTAFYLCASSIDHSTYEQYFGPGTRLTVT.

This sequence joins TRBV2 and TRBJ1-2; D unresolved. This CDR3 has 15 residues. Germline V gives CDR1 SNHLY, CDR2 FYNNEI. V was shortened by 5 bases and J by 4 bases, with 17 bases between the two germline ends. CDR3 sequence reads: CASSLEGRRFYGYTF. Here the CDR3 DNA reads TGTGCCAGCAGTTTAGAGGGAAGAAGGTTCTATGGCTACACCTTC.

The chain combines TRBV28 with TRBJ2-2; 8 bases match TRBD1. This CDR3 comprises 16 residues. The germline V gene has CDR1 MDHEN and CDR2 SYDVKM. The junction had 10 bases not matched to a gene; V was cut back by 5 bases and J by 5 bases. The CDR3 region is CASSTTGVLSTGELFF. DNA for the CDR3: TGTGCCAGCAGTACGACAGGGGTTCTGAGTACCGGGGAGCTGTTTTTT.

This clone has only one observation. The V gene is TRBV5-4, the J gene TRBJ1-1; D unclear. V was shortened by 2 bases and J by 0 bases, with 5 bases between the two germline ends. The CDR3 is 13 amino acids. Germline V CDR1 and CDR2: SGHNT, YYREEE (reference sequence). This CDR3 reads CASSFPMNTEAFF. The CDR3 DNA reads as TGTGCCAGCAGCTTTCCTATGAACACTGAAGCTTTCTTT.

The chain links TRBV4-1 to TRBJ1-2, with 8 bases aligning to TRBD1. This CDR3 has 14 residues. V trimming: 4 bases; J trimming: 11 bases; junction bases outside the gene matches: 12. Germline CDR1 reads MGHRA; CDR2 reads YSYEKL. The CDR3, as DNA: TGCGCCAGCAGCCGCGGACAGGGAGGCCTTAGTTACACCTTC. Protein sequence: CASSRGQGGLSYTF.

This chain connects TRBV19 to TRBJ1-2, with a weak D call TRBD1 (5 bases). Per germline, CDR1 LNHDA and CDR2 SQIVND (reference sequence). The V end lost 3 bases, the J end lost 2 bases, and 13 bases lay between the germline ends. This CDR3 has 15 residues. Here the CDR3 DNA reads TGTGCCAGTAGTATTCCTAGGGGCGGCAACTATGGCTACACCTTC. It is translated as CASSIPRGGNYGYTF.

The V call is TRBV12-5, the J call TRBJ2-1; a weak D match, TRBD2 (5 bases). V was pared by 5 bases and J by 1 base, with 6 bases between. The CDR3 has 13 residues. Germline V lookup: CDR1 LGHNT, CDR2 FRNRAP. CDR3 DNA sequence: TGTGCTAGTGGTAGCGGATCCTACAATGAGCAGTTCTTC. Protein: CASGSGSYNEQFF.

The chain has TRBV12-5 and TRBJ2-3; TRBD2 matches at 11 bases. CDR1 and CDR2 (germline): LGHNT, FRNRAP. V trimming: 2 bases; J trimming: 0 bases; junction bases outside the gene matches: 19. The CDR3 extends over 22 amino acids. CDR3 protein: CASGLLPSGGLIFRPSTDTQYF. The CDR3, as DNA: TGTGCTAGTGGTTTGCTCCCTAGCGGGGGGTTAATTTTCCGGCCTAGCACAGATACGCAGTATTTT.

The chain is built from TRBV29-1 and TRBJ2-3; tentatively, D is TRBD1 (6 bases). V lost 4 bases to trimming and J lost 0 bases, with 11 bases between them. This CDR3 has 14 residues. CDR1 and CDR2 (germline): SQVTM, ANQGSEA. Written as DNA, the CDR3 is TGCAGCGTTGTAGGGCAGGGGAGCACAGATACGCAGTATTTT. Protein: CSVVGQGSTDTQYF.

As to this clone: In the same sample, other DNA sequences code for this CDR3. This rearrangement joins TRBV19 to TRBJ1-5; D is uncertain. Germline CDR1 LNHDA, CDR2 SQIVND (reference sequence). Trimming took off 6 bases at V and 4 bases at J, with 7 bases between the two ends. This CDR3 is built from 12 residues. CDR3 nucleotide sequence: TGTGCCAGTAGCTACTTAAATCAGCCCCAGCATTTT. It translates to CASSYLNQPQHF.